These 11 T cell receptor beta chains share one sample of origin, sequenced in a study of shared clonotypes between healthy human individuals. It was CD45RO-negative cells, positively selected for CCR7, that made up naive CD8 cells, with terminally differentiated effector memory CD45RA+ cells excluded. Clones were read by immunoSEQ multiplex PCR, and TCRdb kept only the in-frame ones, dropping some. The sample lists roughly 650,000 clones, approximately 96% seen once, with more than 0.085% in the top ten. Sequencing input: naive CD8+ T cells sorted from blood. These receptors all stem from a woman aged 25 to 45 in good health.

This clone is a singleton in its sample. The chain employs TRBV6-6 and TRBJ2-3; a weak D match, TRBD2 (5 bases). V was shortened by 0 bases and J by 2 bases, with 12 bases between the two germline ends. The CDR3 contains 16 residues. Germline V lookup: CDR1 MNHNY, CDR2 SVGAGI (reference sequence). CDR3 in amino acids: CASSYSSDSNTDTQYF. CDR3 nucleotide sequence: TGTGCCAGCAGTTACTCATCGGACTCAAACACAGATACGCAGTATTTT.

V gene TRBV19 combines with J gene TRBJ2-1; no definite D call. Germline CDR1 LNHDA, CDR2 SQIVND (reference sequence). The germline V and J ends were trimmed by 3 bases and 11 bases, with 8 bases remaining between them. The CDR3 is made up of 11 amino acids. The CDR3 is CASSIDLKQFF. CDR3 nucleotide sequence: TGTGCCAGTAGTATTGACTTAAAGCAGTTCTTC.

The rearrangement joins TRBV6-5 to TRBJ2-1; TRBD1 agrees at 8 bases. The J segment lost 10 bases and the V segment lost 6 bases, leaving 8 bases of the junction unmatched. Germline CDR1 reads MNHEY; CDR2 reads SVGAGI. CDR3 size: 13 residues. CDR3 bases: TGTGCCAGCAGCCCCGGACAGGGCGTGGAGCAGTTCTTC. As protein: CASSPGQGVEQFF.

Turning to this clone: This same CDR3 is encoded by further DNA sequences in the sample. The chain recombines TRBV6-1 with TRBJ1-5, with D maybe TRBD1 (6 bases). The germline gives CDR1 MNHNS, CDR2 SASEGT. V was cut by 5 bases and J by 7 bases, with 9 bases left in between. This CDR3 comprises 12 residues. The CDR3 spells CASSQGKQPQHF. CDR3 DNA sequence: TGTGCCAGCAGTCAGGGGAAGCAGCCCCAGCATTTT.

The chain joins TRBV6-5 to TRBJ2-3, with D unresolved. The germline CDR1 and CDR2 sequences are MNHEY and SVGAGI. V lost 7 bases and J 0 bases, leaving 8 bases between the germline ends. The CDR3 sequence is 13 residues long. CDR3 region: CASIGSSTDTQYF. The CDR3 DNA follows: TGTGCCAGCATAGGGTCTAGCACAGATACGCAGTATTTT.

The chain joins TRBV28 to TRBJ1-3; a weak D match, TRBD1 (5 bases). Germline-derived CDR1 and CDR2 are MDHEN and SYDVKM. Deletions cut 5 bases from V and 3 bases from J, with 23 bases between. This CDR3 has 18 residues. The CDR3 sequence: CASSIPRTEGVGGNTIYF. The CDR3 coding sequence is TGTGCCAGCAGTATCCCACGGACGGAAGGGGTCGGTGGAAACACCATATATTTT.

This clone was seen a few times. The chain recombines TRBV10-3 with TRBJ1-2; TRBD1 matches at 11 bases. The CDR3 extends over 15 amino acids. Germline-derived CDR1 and CDR2 are ENHRY and SYGVKD. Trimming cost V 11 bases and J 2 bases; bases outside gene matches: 10. CDR3 loop: CASGGQGDINYGYTF. The CDR3 DNA sequence: TGTGCCTCCGGGGGACAGGGGGATATAAACTATGGCTACACCTTC.

V gene TRBV30 combines with J gene TRBJ2-3; D not certain. This CDR3 comprises 13 residues. Trimming pared 8 bases from V and 1 base from J, leaving 13 bases between. The germline V gene encodes CDR1 GTSNPN and CDR2 SVGIG (reference sequence). The CDR3 region has the DNA TGTGCCCAAGACTCGGTGGGCACAGATACGCAGTATTTT. This codes for CAQDSVGTDTQYF.

The J gene is TRBJ2-7, the V gene TRBV30; D could derive from TRBD1 or TRBD2 (5 bases each). The V gene lost 3 bases and the J gene lost 0 bases, with 12 bases spanning the gap. From germline, CDR1 is GTSNPN and CDR2 SVGIG (reference sequence). The CDR3 has 14 amino acids. The CDR3 coding sequence is TGTGCCTGGAGCCGGGACGGGGACTCCTACGAGCAGTACTTC. Protein sequence: CAWSRDGDSYEQYF. Full variable domain (missing parts from reference TRBV30 and TRBJ2-7): SQTIHQWPATLVQPVGSPLSLECTVEGTSNPNLYWYRQAAGRGLQLLFYSVGIGQISSEVPQNLSASRPQDRQFILSSKKLLLSDSGFYLCAWSRDGDSYEQYFGPGTRLTVT.

This rearrangement joins TRBV27 to TRBJ2-1, with TRBD2 matching over 7 bases. From germline, CDR1 is MNHEY and CDR2 SMNVEV (reference sequence). There are 15 residues in the CDR3. Trimming removed 5 bases from V and 4 bases from J; junction bases left unmatched: 8. The DNA of the CDR3 is TGTGCCAGCAGTCCTATAGCGGGTATATACAATGAGCAGTTCTTC. It specifies CASSPIAGIYNEQFF.

This chain connects TRBV7-8 to TRBJ1-1; no clear D. Looked up from germline, CDR1 is SGHVS and CDR2 is FQNEAQ. Trimming removed 1 base from V and 7 bases from J, with 7 bases in between. This CDR3 spans 12 amino acids. The CDR3 loop reads CASSLGGVEAFF. CDR3 nucleotide sequence: TGTGCCAGCAGCTTAGGTGGGGTTGAAGCTTTCTTT. Drawing the rest from reference TRBV7-8 and TRBJ1-1, the complete variable domain is GAGVSQSPRYKVAKRGQDVALRCDPISGHVSLFWYQQALGQGPEFLTYFQNEAQLDKSGLPSDRFFAERPEGSVSTLKIQRTQQEDSAVYLCASSLGGVEAFFGQGTRLTVV.